This T cell receptor (beta chain) was recorded in a study of Graves' ophthalmopathy and Graves' hyperthyroidism. On this clonotype itself: Its specificity is not known.

V was pared by 5 bases and J by 4 bases, with 11 bases of the junction left unmatched. CDR3 size: 14 residues. Germline V CDR1 and CDR2: DFQATT, SNEGSKA (reference sequence). Study-level findings and limits: A model of 13 signatures distinguished ophthalmopathy from stable hyperthyroidism at approximately 90% sensitivity and roughly 80% specificity.

The TCR beta CDR3 regions underwent amplification from RNA transcripts. Amplification began with first-round RT-PCR using HTBI primers, then second-round multiplex PCR was performed. TCRdb processed the multiplex PCR reads anew with MiXCR; each CDR3 protein has one entry. The sample comprises just over 600,000 distinct CDR3 sequences, 20% to 25% of which are singletons, and approximately 7% rests with the top ten. Serum thyroxine and TRAb, along with clinical symptoms, thyroid ultrasound and orbital computed tomography, were what diagnosis relied on. The V gene is TRBV20-1, the J gene TRBJ2-7, with TRBD1 matching over 7 bases. This TCR was recovered from a young woman with stable Graves' hyperthyroidism. Some clones in this sample may be carry-over from other donors' samples. Sequenced material: peripheral blood. CDR3 sequence reads: CSAPKRGLLYEQYF. The CDR3 nucleotides read TGCAGTGCTCCGAAGAGGGGGCTTTTGTACGAGCAGTACTTC.